One T cell receptor (beta chain) is described in this entry. This sample is part of a study of control samples from healthy donors and cancer patients. The repertoire was sequenced with immunoSEQ multiplex PCR; TCRdb's copy has only in-frame clones and lacks some. Found here are around 57,000 clones, more than 85% of them singletons; the top ten hold 0.91%. The germline V gene encodes CDR1 LGHNA and CDR2 YNFKEQ. The CDR3 consists of 15 residues. The V gene lost 1 base and the J gene lost 8 bases, with 17 bases spanning the gap. The rearrangement joins TRBV4-2 to TRBJ1-2; no clear D. The specimen sequenced was PBMCs. The sequence was obtained from a man aged 30 to 39 with colorectal cancer. CDR3 sequence: CASSQGHLTSAGYTF. CDR3 DNA: TGTGCCAGCAGCCAAGGGCACCTAACTTCTGCCGGCTACACCTTC.